Listed below are T cell receptor beta chains from one sample, sequenced in a study of control samples from healthy donors and cancer patients. The repertoire was sequenced with immunoSEQ multiplex PCR; TCRdb's copy has only in-frame clones and lacks some. The table lists 350,000 to 450,000 clones, 80% to 95% of them singletons. The source material was PBMCs. These receptors all come from a man aged 40-49 years with head and neck cancer. The CDR3 runs from the conserved cysteine through the conserved F or W. The D gene is left open where the match is weak. Size values are once, few and many counts, or a class for expanded clones, and some rows have none.

>-|TRBJ2-4|TRBD1|TRBV6-2/TRBV6-3
CASSYPRMVGQGAKNIQYF
TGTGCCAGCAGTTATCCCCGCATGGTGGGACAGGGGGCCAAAAACATTCAGTACTTC
>-|TRBJ2-3|-|TRBV2
CASSDRGATTDTQYF
TGTGCCAGCAGTGATCGGGGCGCCACCACAGATACGCAGTATTTT
>-|TRBJ1-6|TRBD1|TRBV6-1
CASSEPWTGPGHSPLHF
TGTGCCAGCAGTGAACCCTGGACAGGGCCCGGTCATTCACCCCTCCACTTT
>-|TRBJ2-5|-|TRBV11-2
CASSQSLAETQYF
TGTGCCAGCAGCCAATCACTTGCAGAGACCCAGTACTTC
>-|TRBJ2-7|TRBD1|TRBV12-3/TRBV12-4
CASRDRGYEQYF
TGTGCCAGCCGGGACAGGGGGTACGAGCAGTACTTC
>few|TRBJ2-2|TRBD2|TRBV6-4
CASSEREGPGELFF
TGTGCCAGCAGTGAGCGGGAGGGCCCCGGGGAGCTGTTTTTT
>-|TRBJ1-5|-|TRBV28
CASSLFGGQNQPQHF
TGTGCCAGCAGTTTATTTGGGGGGCAAAATCAGCCCCAGCATTTT
>once|TRBJ2-3|-|TRBV5-1
CASSWGGGARITDTQYF
TGCGCCAGCAGCTGGGGGGGCGGGGCGAGGATCACAGATACGCAGTATTTT
>once|TRBJ1-2|-|TRBV5-1
CASRPGGGENYGYTF
TGCGCCAGCAGGCCCGGAGGGGGAGAAAACTATGGCTACACCTTC
>-|TRBJ1-4|-|TRBV28
CASSPVYDEKLFF
TGTGCCAGCAGCCCGGTTTACGATGAAAAACTGTTTTTT
>-|TRBJ1-2|-|TRBV5-4
CASSFGTNYGYTF
TGTGCCAGCAGCTTTGGTACTAACTATGGCTACACCTTC
>-|TRBJ1-5|-|TRBV4-3
CASSQAWGINQPQHF
TGCGCCAGCAGCCAAGCCTGGGGAATCAATCAGCCCCAGCATTTT
>-|TRBJ1-1|-|TRBV4-3
CASSQLPWNTEAFF
TGCGCCAGCAGCCAGTTGCCCTGGAACACTGAAGCTTTCTTT
>-|TRBJ1-5|-|TRBV5-1
CASSQRTGANQPQHF
TGCGCCAGCAGCCAACGGACGGGGGCCAATCAGCCCCAGCATTTT
>-|TRBJ1-1|-|TRBV18
CASSSAMNTEAFF
TGTGCCAGCTCATCAGCCATGAACACTGAAGCTTTCTTT
>-|TRBJ2-7|-|TRBV10-3
CAIRGDHSGYEQYF
TGTGCCATCAGAGGGGACCACTCCGGCTACGAGCAGTACTTC
>few|TRBJ2-7|-|TRBV19
CASSIDPARVGEQYF
TGTGCCAGTAGTATAGATCCCGCCAGGGTGGGAGAGCAGTACTTC
>-|TRBJ1-2|-|TRBV11-2
CASSPVGGSLNYGYTF
TGTGCCAGCAGCCCAGTTGGTGGCAGCTTGAACTATGGCTACACCTTC
>-|TRBJ2-5|-|TRBV28
CASSSQWGYQETQYF
TGTGCCAGCAGTTCCCAGTGGGGGTACCAAGAGACCCAGTACTTC
>-|TRBJ2-1|TRBD2|TRBV5-1
CASSLAGGNYNEQFF
TGCGCCAGCAGCTTGGCGGGAGGGAATTACAATGAGCAGTTCTTC
>-|TRBJ1-5|-|TRBV2
CASSGPRGGNQPQHF
TGTGCCAGCAGTGGTCCCAGAGGAGGCAATCAGCCCCAGCATTTT
>once|TRBJ2-5|-|TRBV11-2
CASSLDGPSGGTQYF
TGTGCCAGCAGCTTAGATGGGCCCTCGGGCGGGACCCAGTACTTC
>-|TRBJ2-5|TRBD2|TRBV7-3
CASSFIAGGLETQYF
TGTGCCAGCAGCTTCATAGCGGGGGGGCTTGAGACCCAGTACTTC
>-|TRBJ2-1|TRBD1|TRBV11-3
CASSLRQGEYNEQFF
TGTGCCAGCAGCTTGCGTCAGGGGGAATACAATGAGCAGTTCTTC